These 15 T cell receptor beta chains originate from one sample sequenced in a study of blood T cells in healthy people across ages (dated by TCRdb to between 2014 and 2017). Library preparation was by 5' RACE. Sequencing relied on an Illumina HiSeq 2500. A second roughly 7 to 11 cycle PCR used a sample-barcoded 5' primer and a J-beta primer mix. TCRdb reprocessed the public reads (quality trimming at Q25 with fastp, clone calling with MiXCR) and kept in-frame beta chains. Identical CDR3 proteins give one entry, which carries the most common genes and DNA. In all, the sample holds approximately 1.5 million distinct CDR3 sequences, and around 36% of those were seen once. In total, the top ten clones hold approximately 10% of the sample. Material: blood. The receptors here all came from a woman in her twenties or thirties in good health.

The rearrangement joins TRBV6-6 to TRBJ2-3; 10 nucleotides agree with TRBD2. The CDR3 contains 16 residues. The trim removed 2 bases at V and 6 bases at J, leaving 8 bases unmatched. CDR1 is MNHNY and CDR2 is SVGAGI in the germline V gene (reference sequence). Here the CDR3 DNA reads TGTGCCAGCAGTTACATTCTAGCGGGAGAAATGGATACGCAGTATTTT. As protein: CASSYILAGEMDTQYF.

This sequence joins TRBV6-5 and TRBJ2-1; 7 bases match TRBD1. Losses at the gene ends were 2 bases for V and 5 bases for J; bases not matched to a gene: 6. Germline V lookup: CDR1 MNHEY, CDR2 SVGAGI. The CDR3 loop spans 15 amino acids. The CDR3 region has the DNA TGTGCCAGCAGTTACAGGGGGCAGGTGGACAATGAGCAGTTCTTC. Its protein is CASSYRGQVDNEQFF.

This clonotype has only a few counts. The chain is built from TRBV5-1 and TRBJ2-3; 7 bases match TRBD1. The CDR3 spans 15 residues. The junction had 7 bases not matched to a gene; V was cut back by 0 bases and J by 6 bases. Looked up from germline, CDR1 is SGHRS and CDR2 is YFSETQ. The CDR3 sequence: CASSLATGASDTQYF. The CDR3 DNA follows: TGCGCCAGCAGCTTGGCTACAGGGGCGAGTGATACGCAGTATTTT. The variable domain in full, with the rest retrieved from reference TRBV5-1 and TRBJ2-3, is KAGVTQTPRYLIKTRGQQVTLSCSPISGHRSVSWYQQTPGQGLQFLFEYFSETQRNKGNFPGRFSGRQFSNSRSEMNVSTLELGDSALYLCASSLATGASDTQYFGPGTRLTVL.

Many counts were recorded for this clonotype. This chain links TRBV6-6 with TRBJ2-5, with D possibly matching TRBD1 (7 bases). Per the germline V gene, CDR1 is MNHNY and CDR2 is SVGAGI (reference sequence). Trimming stripped 7 bases from V and 4 bases from J, with 16 bases between. The CDR3 runs to 14 residues. The CDR3 is CASNSGGPRETQYF. The CDR3 region has the DNA TGTGCCAGCAACTCAGGGGGGCCCCGAGAGACCCAGTACTTC.

The rearrangement uses TRBV10-3 and TRBJ2-7; TRBD1 aligns across 11 bases. The J call is in doubt because the DNA end fits TRBJ2-5 better. Germline CDR1 and CDR2: ENHRY and SYGVKD. The CDR3 totals 14 residues. The CDR3 loop reads CAIGGQGALETQYF. DNA of the CDR3: TGTGCCATAGGAGGACAGGGGGCCTTGGAGACCCAGTACTTC.

V and J are TRBV20-1 and TRBJ1-6, with no clear D. Germline CDR1 reads DFQATT; CDR2 reads SNEGSKA (reference sequence). This CDR3 is 16 amino acids long. The V end was cut by 1 base, the J end by 0 bases, with 10 bases between. The DNA of the CDR3 is TGCAGTGCTAGAGCCGGCTCTAGCTCCTATAATTCACCCCTCCACTTT. Translated: CSARAGSSSYNSPLHF.

The V call is TRBV6-2 or TRBV6-3, the J call TRBJ2-4; D perhaps matches TRBD1 (5 bases). CDR3 length equals 15 residues. V was clipped by 5 bases and J by 1 base, with 12 bases between them. Germline V gives CDR1 MNHEY, CDR2 SVGEGT. CDR3 residues: CASSAIKGAKNIQYF. In nucleotides, the CDR3 is TGTGCCAGCAGTGCCATCAAGGGGGCCAAAAACATTCAGTACTTC.

This chain links TRBV20-1 with TRBJ2-1; 7 bases line up with TRBD2. Germline CDR1 reads DFQATT; CDR2 reads SNEGSKA (reference sequence). The CDR3 consists of 14 residues. V trimming: 0 bases; J trimming: 10 bases; junction bases outside the gene matches: 9. The DNA of the CDR3 is TGCAGTGCTAGAGATGGGGGGGGAAGGACCGAGCAGTTCTTC. Translating gives CSARDGGGRTEQFF.

On this clonotype: At one boundary the junction diverges from the germline segment, which might be a read error. The CDR3 DNA sequence: TGTGCCGGCAGTGAAGCGCCGAGGGATACGCAGTATTTT. This gives the protein CAGSEAPRDTQYF. The chain carries TRBV6-1 and TRBJ2-3; D is uncertain. CDR3 length equals 13 residues. Germline V gene data show CDR1 as MNHNS and CDR2 as SASEGT.

The genes are TRBV5-1 and TRBJ2-5; weak D call: TRBD1 (5 bases). Germline values: CDR1 SGHRS, CDR2 YFSETQ. Trimming shortened V by 4 bases and J by 1 base, and 14 bases separated the two germline ends. This CDR3 is 15 amino acids long. Here the CDR3 reads CASSPVPGIQETQYF. CDR3 DNA sequence: TGCGCCAGCAGCCCTGTACCAGGGATCCAAGAGACCCAGTACTTC. The variable domain in full, completed from reference TRBV5-1 and TRBJ2-5, reads KAGVTQTPRYLIKTRGQQVTLSCSPISGHRSVSWYQQTPGQGLQFLFEYFSETQRNKGNFPGRFSGRQFSNSRSEMNVSTLELGDSALYLCASSPVPGIQETQYFGPGTRLLVL.

CDR3: CASSYSAAAAYEQYF. The CDR3 DNA is TGTGCCAGCAGTTACTCTGCAGCGGCAGCCTACGAGCAGTACTTC. The chain uses TRBV6-6 and TRBJ2-7, with D maybe TRBD2 (5 bases). This CDR3 is built from 15 residues. In germline, CDR1 is MNHNY, CDR2 SVGAGI (reference sequence). Trimming stripped 0 bases from V and 2 bases from J, with 11 bases between.

The V gene is TRBV2, the J gene TRBJ2-3; D unresolved. Germline CDR1 SNHLY, CDR2 FYNNEI. Trimming removed 6 bases from V and 8 bases from J, with 12 bases in between. This CDR3 has 12 amino acids. In DNA, the CDR3 is TGTGCCAGCAGGGGTAGTTGGGGTACGCAGTATTTT. It codes for CASRGSWGTQYF. The entire variable domain, with the rest obtained from reference TRBV2 and TRBJ2-3, is as follows: EPEVTQTPSHQVTQMGQEVILRCVPISNHLYFYWYRQILGQKVEFLVSFYNNEISEKSEIFDDQFSVERPDGSNFTLKIRSTKLEDSAMYFCASRGSWGTQYFGPGTRLTVL.

V is TRBV10-2 and J is TRBJ2-1; 7 bases align to TRBD2. This CDR3 contains 15 residues. Trimming removed 3 bases from V and 2 bases from J; junction bases left unmatched: 4. Per germline, CDR1 WSHSY and CDR2 SAAADI. CDR3 in DNA: TGCGCCAGCAGTGATCAGCGGGGTCCCTACAATGAGCAGTTCTTC. It is translated as CASSDQRGPYNEQFF.

The chain uses TRBV20-1 and TRBJ2-7; the D gene is possibly TRBD2 (5 bases). From germline, CDR1 is DFQATT and CDR2 SNEGSKA (reference sequence). CDR3 length equals 13 residues. The DNA for the CDR3 is TGCAGCGCGGAGGCCCCGGTCGTCCACGAGCAGTACTTC. Its translation: CSAEAPVVHEQYF.

This clonotype was observed a few times. J is TRBJ2-5 and V is TRBV6-1, with D possibly being TRBD2 (5 bases). The length of the CDR3 is 12 residues. Trimming took off 6 bases at V and 11 bases at J, with 16 bases between the two ends. CDR1 and CDR2 (germline): MNHNS, SASEGT. The CDR3, as DNA: TGTGCCAGCAGACCTACAGTTAGGGAGCAGTACTTC. Protein product: CASRPTVREQYF.